One sample yielded the 8 T cell receptor beta chains listed below, sequenced in a study of blood T cell repertoires in COVID-19. Using immunoSEQ multiplex PCR, the repertoire was profiled, and TCRdb retains in-frame clones only, with some absent. Of around 250,000 clones listed, 89% are singletons. The specimen was peripheral blood. The receptors come from a woman aged 40 to 49 who had recovered from COVID-19.

The chain carries TRBV12-5 and TRBJ2-6; 9 bases match TRBD1. V lost 2 bases and J lost 1; bases outside the gene matches: 6. The CDR3 length is 18 residues. Germline CDR1 and CDR2: LGHNT and FRNRAP. CDR3 nucleotide sequence: TGTGCTAGTGGTTTGACCTGGACAGGGGAGTCTGGGGCCAACGTCCTGACTTTC. Translation gives CASGLTWTGESGANVLTF. Filled out from reference TRBV12-5 and TRBJ2-6, the complete variable domain reads DARVTQTPRHKVTEMGQEVTMRCQPILGHNTVFWYRQTMMQGLELLAYFRNRAPLDDSGMPKDRFSAEMPDATLATLKIQPSEPRDSAVYFCASGLTWTGESGANVLTFGAGSRLTVL.

The genes are TRBV19 and TRBJ1-2; D remains unclear. Trimming took 7 bases from V and 5 from J, leaving 11 bases between them. This CDR3 is 12 amino acids long. In germline, CDR1 is LNHDA, CDR2 SQIVND (reference sequence). CDR3 loop: CASTTDRYGYTF. DNA of the CDR3: TGTGCCAGTACCACAGACCGATATGGCTACACCTTC.

This clone was counted between two and nine times. This chain uses TRBV12-5 with TRBJ1-5, with 9 bases fitting TRBD1. Looked up from germline, CDR1 is LGHNT and CDR2 is FRNRAP. J was trimmed by 5 bases and V by 5 bases; bases with no gene match: 10. This CDR3 has 16 residues. The CDR3 coding sequence is TGTGCTAGTGGTCTGGATTGGGGACAGGGCGATCAGCCCCAGCATTTT. Its translation: CASGLDWGQGDQPQHF.

The chain couples TRBV11-3 to TRBJ2-6; D perhaps matches TRBD2 (5 bases). Germline assignment: CDR1 SGHNT and CDR2 YENEEA. Between the trimmed V and J ends, which lost 5 bases and 0 bases, there was a span of 11 bases. This CDR3 region has 16 residues. The CDR3 DNA follows: TGTGCCAGCAGCAGGACTGGAAGCTCTGGGGCCAACGTCCTGACTTTC. This codes for CASSRTGSSGANVLTF.

The chain recombines TRBV21-1 with TRBJ2-5; TRBD2, the table's D call, was not compared with the DNA. TRBV21-1 is recorded as a pseudogene. This CDR3 is built from 14 residues. The CDR3 protein is CASSKGLVGETQYF. Written as DNA, the CDR3 is TGTGCCAGCAGCAAAGGACTAGTCGGAGAGACCCAGTACTTC.

This sequence joins TRBV29-1 and TRBJ1-3; TRBD1 aligns across 8 bases. From germline, CDR1 is SQVTM and CDR2 ANQGSEA. V was pared by 0 bases and J by 4 bases, with 5 bases of the junction left unmatched. This CDR3 region has 15 residues. CDR3: CSVEETTGVGNTIYF. Written as DNA, the CDR3 is TGCAGCGTTGAAGAAACGACAGGGGTCGGAAACACCATATATTTT.

The J gene is TRBJ1-1, the V gene TRBV12-3 or TRBV12-4; D call uncertain. This CDR3 has 11 residues. V lost 6 bases, J lost 3 bases, and 5 bases lay in between. The CDR3 protein is CASRGDTEAFF. Written as DNA, the CDR3 is TGTGCCAGCAGGGGAGACACTGAAGCTTTCTTT.

The chain recombines TRBV7-9 with TRBJ2-5, with 16 bases matching TRBD2. CDR3 length equals 17 residues. The V gene end was trimmed by 4 bases and the J gene end by 1 base; junction bases not matched to a gene: 3. Looked up from germline, CDR1 is SEHNR and CDR2 is FQNEAQ (reference sequence). The CDR3 nucleotides are TGTGCCAGCAGCTCTGGGACTAGCGGGAGGGTCCAAGAGACCCAGTACTTC. It is translated as CASSSGTSGRVQETQYF.